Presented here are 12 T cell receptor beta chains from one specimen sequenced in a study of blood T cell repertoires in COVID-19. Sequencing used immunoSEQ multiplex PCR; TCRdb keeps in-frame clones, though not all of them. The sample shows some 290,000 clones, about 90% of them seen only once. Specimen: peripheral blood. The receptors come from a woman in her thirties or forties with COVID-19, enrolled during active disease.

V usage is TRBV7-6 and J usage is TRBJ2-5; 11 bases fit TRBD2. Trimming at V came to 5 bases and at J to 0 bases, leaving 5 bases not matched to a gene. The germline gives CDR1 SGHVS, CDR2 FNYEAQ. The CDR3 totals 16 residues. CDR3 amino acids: CASSVNSGRDQETQYF. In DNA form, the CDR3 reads TGTGCCAGCAGCGTCAATAGCGGGAGGGACCAAGAGACCCAGTACTTC.

CDR3 sequence reads: CASRPGQGNSPLHF. For the CDR3, the DNA is TGTGCCAGCAGACCTGGACAGGGGAATTCACCCCTCCACTTT. This chain links TRBV7-9 with TRBJ1-6; 9 bases are a match to TRBD1. After removal of 6 bases from V and 7 bases from J, the junction contained 4 bases not matched to a gene. Germline CDR1 SEHNR, CDR2 FQNEAQ (reference sequence). The CDR3 is 14 residues long.

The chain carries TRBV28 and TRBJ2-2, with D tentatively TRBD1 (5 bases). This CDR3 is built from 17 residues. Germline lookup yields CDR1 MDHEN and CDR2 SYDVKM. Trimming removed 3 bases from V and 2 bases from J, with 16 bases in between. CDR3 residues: CASSFPTARFNTGELFF. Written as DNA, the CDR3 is TGTGCCAGCAGTTTCCCGACAGCAAGATTTAACACCGGGGAGCTGTTTTTT.

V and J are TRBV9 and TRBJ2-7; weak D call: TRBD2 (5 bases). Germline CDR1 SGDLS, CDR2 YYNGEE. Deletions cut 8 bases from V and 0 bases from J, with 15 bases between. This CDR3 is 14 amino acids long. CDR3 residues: CASSSPGNSYEQYF. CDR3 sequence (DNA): TGTGCCAGTAGCTCCCCGGGGAACTCCTACGAGCAGTACTTC.

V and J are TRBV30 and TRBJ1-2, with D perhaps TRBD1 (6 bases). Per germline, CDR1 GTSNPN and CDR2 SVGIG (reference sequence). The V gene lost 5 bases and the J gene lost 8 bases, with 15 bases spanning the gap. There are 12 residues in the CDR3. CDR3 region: CAWVAQGQGYTF. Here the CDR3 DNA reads TGTGCCTGGGTCGCGCAGGGGCAAGGCTACACCTTC.

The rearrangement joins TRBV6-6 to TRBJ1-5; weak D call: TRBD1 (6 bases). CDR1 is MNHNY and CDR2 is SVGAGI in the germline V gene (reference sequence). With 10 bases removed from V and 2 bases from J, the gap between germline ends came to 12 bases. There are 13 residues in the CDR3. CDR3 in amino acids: CATQGWGNQPQHF. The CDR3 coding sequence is TGTGCCACACAGGGTTGGGGCAATCAGCCCCAGCATTTT.

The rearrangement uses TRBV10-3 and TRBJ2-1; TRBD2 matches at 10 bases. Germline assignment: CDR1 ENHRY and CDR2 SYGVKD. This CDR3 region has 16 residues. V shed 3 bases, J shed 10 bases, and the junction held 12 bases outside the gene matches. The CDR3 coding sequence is TGTGCCATCAGTGAAATGCTAGCGGGAGCCTCGGGGGAGCAGTTCTTC. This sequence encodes CAISEMLAGASGEQFF.

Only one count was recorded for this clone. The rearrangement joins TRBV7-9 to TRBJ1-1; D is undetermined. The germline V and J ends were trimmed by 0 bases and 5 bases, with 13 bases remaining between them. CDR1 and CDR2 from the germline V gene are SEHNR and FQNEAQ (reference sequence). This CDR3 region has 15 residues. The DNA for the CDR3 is TGTGCCAGCAGCTTAGCCGAGGGCAGGAGGACTGAAGCTTTCTTT. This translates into CASSLAEGRRTEAFF.

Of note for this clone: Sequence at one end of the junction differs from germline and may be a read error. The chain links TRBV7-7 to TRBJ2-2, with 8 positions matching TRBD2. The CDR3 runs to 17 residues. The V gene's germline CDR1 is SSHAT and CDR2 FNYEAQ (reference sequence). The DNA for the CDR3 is TGTGCTAGCAGCTTACTTCCTCCCGGGACTAGGGGCGGGGAGCTGTTTTTT. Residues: CASSLLPPGTRGGELFF.

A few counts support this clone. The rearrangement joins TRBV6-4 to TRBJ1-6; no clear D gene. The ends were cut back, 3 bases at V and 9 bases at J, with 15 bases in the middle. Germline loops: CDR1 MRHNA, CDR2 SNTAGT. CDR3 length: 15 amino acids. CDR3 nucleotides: TGTGCCAGCAGTGAAGATACCTTGTTCGGTTCACCCCTCCACTTT. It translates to CASSEDTLFGSPLHF.

DNA for the CDR3: TGTGCCATCAGTGGTACCAGGGATGTAACTGAAGCTTTCTTT. It encodes CAISGTRDVTEAFF. J is TRBJ1-1 and V is TRBV10-3; perhaps TRBD1 as D (5 bases). Trimming left V 4 bases short and J 5 bases short, with 14 bases between. Germline CDR1 and CDR2: ENHRY and SYGVKD. The CDR3 is 14 amino acids.

CDR3 coding DNA: TGTGCCAGCAGCAAACGCCGGGACAGGGGAGAGACCCAGTACTTC. Translating gives CASSKRRDRGETQYF. The V gene is TRBV11-1, the J gene TRBJ2-5; 10 positions match TRBD1. The CDR3 covers 15 residues. Trimming cost V 5 bases and J 4 bases; bases outside gene matches: 7. CDR1 and CDR2 from the germline V gene are SGHAT and FQDESV (reference sequence).